Listed below are T cell receptor beta chains from one sample, sequenced in a study of OX40 agonist ivuxolimab in advanced cancers. Clones were sequenced by immunoSEQ multiplex PCR, and TCRdb holds only the in-frame ones, with some missing. The sample shows tens of thousands of clones, roughly nine tenths of them seen only once. Specimen: CD4+ or CD8+ T cells sorted from blood, collected in a trial of the OX40 agonist ivuxolimab. These receptors came from an adult with an advanced solid tumor such as melanoma, head and neck, liver or kidney cancer. The CDR3 runs from the conserved cysteine through the conserved F or W. Clone size is shown for a subset of rows, as once, few, many or a class of expanded clone.

cdr3_aa	clone_size	v_call	j_call
CASSQELVGETQYF	.	TRBV4-1	TRBJ2-5
CASSVQGNQPQHF	few	TRBV25-1	TRBJ1-5
CASRPQGANTIYF	.	TRBV28	TRBJ1-3
CASSLKDSEQFF	.	TRBV11-3	TRBJ2-1
CASSLSGYSYNEQFF	.	TRBV27	TRBJ2-1
CASSPTSGSTDTQYF	.	TRBV11-2	TRBJ2-3
CAWSGPKGYNEQFF	.	TRBV30	TRBJ2-1
CASSLGVGPYEQYF	.	TRBV11-2	TRBJ2-7
CAWAGTGGADTQYF	.	TRBV30	TRBJ2-3
CASSLGGSNYGYTF	.	TRBV7-9	TRBJ1-2
CAIRNRNGNTIYF	.	TRBV10-3	TRBJ1-3
CASSSQKAGAYEQYF	.	TRBV7-9	TRBJ2-7
CASSLRGGTEAFF	.	TRBV5-6	TRBJ1-1
CASSVALREGYNEQFF	.	TRBV9	TRBJ2-1
CASSLGIGVQETQYF	.	TRBV7-6	TRBJ2-5
CASSPTPGGPSGATQYF	.	TRBV27	TRBJ2-3
CASSTSRTEETQYF	.	TRBV7-9	TRBJ2-5
CASSVQGANYGYTF	.	TRBV5-8	TRBJ1-2
CASSPSSSETQYF	.	TRBV7-3	TRBJ2-5
CASSPRGENTEAFF	.	TRBV13	TRBJ1-1
CASSLDSTDTQYF	.	TRBV7-7	TRBJ2-3
CASSPEETWGYTF	.	TRBV5-8	TRBJ1-2
CASSRAGLADTDTQYF	.	TRBV14	TRBJ2-3
CASRRQGLDGYTF	once	TRBV2	TRBJ1-2
CASSSGGQPQHF	.	TRBV27	TRBJ1-5
CASPSQGGF	.	TRBV9	TRBJ2-7
CASSESGRNTEAFF	.	TRBV6-4	TRBJ1-1
CASSDSIGRGADTQYF	.	TRBV6-4	TRBJ2-3
CASSAGQNTEAFF	few	TRBV9	TRBJ1-1
CAWSVAGGLGETQYF	.	TRBV30	TRBJ2-5
CASSLRARTDTQYF	.	TRBV28	TRBJ2-3
CASSESSSSYNEQFF	once	TRBV2	TRBJ2-1
CASSFTGNTEAFF	.	TRBV6-6	TRBJ1-1
CAWFSGTDYGYTF	.	TRBV30	TRBJ1-2
CASSQTLRGDIDTEAFF	.	TRBV14	TRBJ1-1
CASSPQGRDTQYF	.	TRBV27	TRBJ2-3
CASSLGALGSGELFF	.	TRBV19	TRBJ2-2
CASSFIRTGADEQYF	.	TRBV28	TRBJ2-7
CASSHGPNEQYF	.	TRBV2	TRBJ2-7
CASSPGGTGELFF	.	TRBV9	TRBJ2-2
CASRDREEGYTF	few	TRBV9	TRBJ1-2
CASSLIASTSRNEQFF	.	TRBV7-2	TRBJ2-1
CASSPGLGTSYNEQFF	.	TRBV11-2	TRBJ2-1
CASSSTGITEAFF	.	TRBV11-2	TRBJ1-1
CASSLVPDTQYF	.	TRBV7-9	TRBJ2-3
CASSPDVSGGFYNEQFF	.	TRBV11-2	TRBJ2-1